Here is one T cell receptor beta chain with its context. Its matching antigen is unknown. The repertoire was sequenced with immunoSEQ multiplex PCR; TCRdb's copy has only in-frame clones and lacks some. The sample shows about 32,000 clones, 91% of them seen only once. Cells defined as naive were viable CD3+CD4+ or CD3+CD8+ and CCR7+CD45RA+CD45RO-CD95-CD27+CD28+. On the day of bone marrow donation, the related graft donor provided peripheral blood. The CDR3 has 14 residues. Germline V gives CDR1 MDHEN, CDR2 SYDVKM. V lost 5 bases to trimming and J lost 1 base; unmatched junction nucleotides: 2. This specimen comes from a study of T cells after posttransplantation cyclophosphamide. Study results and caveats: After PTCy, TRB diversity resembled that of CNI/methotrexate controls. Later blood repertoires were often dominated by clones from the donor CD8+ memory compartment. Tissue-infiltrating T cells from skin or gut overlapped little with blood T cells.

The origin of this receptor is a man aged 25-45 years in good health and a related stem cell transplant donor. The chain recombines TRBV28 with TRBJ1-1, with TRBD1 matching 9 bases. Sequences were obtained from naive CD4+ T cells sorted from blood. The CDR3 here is CASSAQGANTEAFF. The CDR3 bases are TGTGCCAGCAGTGCACAGGGGGCGAACACTGAAGCTTTCTTT.